This TCR beta chain was documented in a study of patients and donors after allogeneic stem cell transplantation (dated by TCRdb to the early 2020s). The library was obtained by RT-PCR. For sequencing, a NextSeq 550 was employed. Using fastp trimming at Q25 and MiXCR clonotype assembly, TCRdb reanalyzed the public sequencing data and kept in-frame beta chains. Rows are unified per CDR3 protein, each entry keeping the most common DNA and genes. The sample table holds 400,000 to 500,000 distinct CDR3 sequences, of which 16% were seen once. The ten largest make up 7% to 7.5% of the sample. Counted from cysteine to phenylalanine, this CDR3 has 14 amino acids. Of the read, only the CDR3 DNA is kept; its 42 bases are in frame from base 1. CDR1 and CDR2, looked up from the germline V gene, are LGHNA and YNFKEQ. For this chain, trimming is 1 base at the V end and 5 bases at the J end, and the number of junction bases without a gene match is 4.

Ten or more counts support this clonotype. Which antigen it targets is not known. It has no much larger one-base neighbor in the sample; base qualities were not kept. Recombination joined TRBV4-2 with TRBJ1-1, with 7 bases matching TRBD1. This clonotype was obtained from a human donor who was either an allogeneic HSCT recipient or a stem cell or donor lymphocyte infusion donor (not recorded which). It is not recorded whose cells these are; they may come from a transplant donor. Specimen: blood, either unsorted or a sorted T cell fraction (not recorded which). The CDR3 region: CASSQGQGDTEAFF. In nucleotides, the sequence is TGTGCCAGCAGCCAAGGACAGGGCGATACTGAAGCTTTCTTT.